The 31 T cell receptor beta chains reported below all come from one sample, sequenced in a study of OX40 agonist ivuxolimab in advanced cancers. Produced via immunoSEQ multiplex PCR; TCRdb's table is partial and in-frame only. The table records 53,000 or so clones, more than 75% of them present only once. The sample was CD4+ or CD8+ T cells sorted from blood, taken in a trial of the OX40 agonist ivuxolimab. The source of these receptors is an adult with an advanced solid tumor such as melanoma, head and neck, liver or kidney cancer.

CDR3 protein: CASSLLAGGIASYNEQFF. As DNA, the CDR3 is TGTGCCAGCTCACTTTTAGCGGGGGGGATTGCCTCCTACAATGAGCAGTTCTTC. The gene calls are TRBV18 and TRBJ2-1; the match to TRBD2 covers 11 bases. Unmatched junction bases numbered 8, after V lost 4 bases and J lost 0 bases. CDR1 is KGHSH, CDR2 LQKENI, per germline. This CDR3 region has 18 residues.

The chain uses TRBV20-1 and TRBJ1-1; D not resolved. Between the trimmed V and J ends, which lost 3 bases and 3 bases, there was a span of 5 bases. CDR1 DFQATT and CDR2 SNEGSKA come from the germline V gene (reference sequence). The CDR3 runs to 11 residues. CDR3 nucleotides: TGCAGTGCTAGGGAGGACACTGAAGCTTTCTTT. Protein: CSAREDTEAFF.

The table lists this clone with a count of one. V and J are TRBV5-1 and TRBJ1-1; TRBD1 aligns across 10 bases. Germline V gene data show CDR1 as SGHRS and CDR2 as YFSETQ. Trimming removed 7 bases from V and 1 base from J; junction bases left unmatched: 1. The CDR3 has 13 residues. The CDR3 sequence: CASRTGGNTEAFF. The DNA for the CDR3 is TGCGCCAGCCGGACAGGGGGGAACACTGAAGCTTTCTTT.

CDR3 bases: TGTGCCAGCAGGACAGGGGGCGCGCAGGGGGGCTACACCTTC. This codes for CASRTGGAQGGYTF. This rearrangement joins TRBV6-5 to TRBJ1-2; 10 bases line up with TRBD1. This CDR3 has 14 amino acids. V was clipped by 6 bases and J by 8 bases; unmatched bases: 9. Germline CDR1 MNHEY, CDR2 SVGAGI.

The V call is TRBV6-6, the J call TRBJ2-7; D gene ambiguous. CDR1 is MNHNY, CDR2 SVGAGI, per germline (reference sequence). This CDR3 comprises 13 residues. V was cut by 3 bases and J by 3 bases, with 9 bases left in between. The CDR3 coding sequence is TGTGCCAGCAGTTATGACCCCAACTACGAGCAGTACTTC. The encoded protein is CASSYDPNYEQYF.

The rearrangement joins TRBV19 to TRBJ2-1, with 10 bases matching TRBD2. This CDR3 region has 18 residues. V gave up 5 bases and J gave up 7 bases; unmatched junction bases: 17. Germline V lookup: CDR1 LNHDA, CDR2 SQIVND (reference sequence). The CDR3 region has the DNA TGTGCCAGTAGTGGATCTCGTTCGAGGGCTAGCGGGAGAAATGAGCAGTTCTTC. Translating gives CASSGSRSRASGRNEQFF.

J is TRBJ1-5 and V is TRBV7-2; 9 nucleotides line up with TRBD1. Germline V gene lookup returns CDR1 SGHTA and CDR2 FQGNSA. This CDR3 is 17 amino acids long. V lost 7 bases to trimming and J lost 0 bases; unmatched junction nucleotides: 10. As DNA, the CDR3 is TGTGCCAGCACTGCACAGGGGGCTGGGTATAGCAATCAGCCCCAGCATTTT. It yields the protein CASTAQGAGYSNQPQHF.

The CDR3 DNA reads TGTGCCAGCAGTGCCTCACAGGGGAGGGCCTACGAGCAGTACTTC. Translation: CASSASQGRAYEQYF. V usage is TRBV6-1 and J usage is TRBJ2-5, with D perhaps given as TRBD1 or TRBD2 (7 bases each). With the DNA end fitting TRBJ2-7 better, the J assignment may be wrong. The V gene's germline CDR1 is MNHNS and CDR2 SASEGT. This CDR3 has 15 amino acids.

The chain carries TRBV6-1 and TRBJ1-2; no reliable D call. The CDR3 consists of 16 residues. V was pared by 2 bases and J by 4 bases, with 17 bases between. Germline CDR1 is MNHNS and CDR2 is SASEGT. In nucleotides, the CDR3 is TGTGCCAGCAGTGAAAAGTGGAAGGTTTTGGGCTATGGCTACACCTTC. Translation gives CASSEKWKVLGYGYTF.

This CDR3 is CASSLVVGQETQYF. DNA for the CDR3: TGTGCCAGCAGCTTAGTTGTGGGGCAAGAGACCCAGTACTTC. The chain couples TRBV7-9 to TRBJ2-5; no clear D gene. Germline V gene data show CDR1 as SEHNR and CDR2 as FQNEAQ (reference sequence). The CDR3 consists of 14 residues. Trimming removed 1 base at V and 2 bases at J, with 8 bases between.

V usage is TRBV14 and J usage is TRBJ1-4, with TRBD1 as a possible D gene (5 bases). CDR1 and CDR2 from the germline V gene are SGHDN and FVKESK. The CDR3 is 15 amino acids. Trimming took 1 base from V and 5 from J, leaving 11 bases between them. The CDR3 region has the DNA TGTGCCAGCAGCCAAGGTCCGAGGGGCAATGAAAAACTGTTTTTT. Translated: CASSQGPRGNEKLFF.

The chain carries TRBV5-8 and TRBJ2-7; D unclear. CDR1 is SGHTS and CDR2 is YDEGEE in the germline V gene. Trimming took 0 bases from V and 7 from J, leaving 14 bases between them. This CDR3 spans 14 amino acids. CDR3 DNA: TGTGCCAGCAGCTTGGGCCCCCCCTTGAGGGAGCAGTACTTC. Amino acids: CASSLGPPLREQYF.

This clone was recorded a few times. The CDR3 DNA reads TGTGCCTGGACTCCAACGGGGTCTCAATATGGCTACACCTTC. Protein product: CAWTPTGSQYGYTF. V is TRBV30 and J is TRBJ1-2; D gene unclear. Trimming took off 4 bases at V and 5 bases at J, with 17 bases between the two ends. Germline CDR1 is GTSNPN and CDR2 is SVGIG (reference sequence). The CDR3 has 14 residues.

The chain carries TRBV7-9 and TRBJ1-1; D is unclear. Germline loops: CDR1 SEHNR, CDR2 FQNEAQ (reference sequence). The CDR3 covers 13 residues. The V end was cut by 6 bases, the J end by 1 base, with 9 bases between. In DNA form, the CDR3 reads TGTGCCAGCAGATCCGGGAAGAACACTGAAGCTTTCTTT. As protein: CASRSGKNTEAFF.

The chain employs TRBV27 and TRBJ2-3; D is possibly TRBD1 (6 bases). CDR1 is MNHEY and CDR2 is SMNVEV in the germline V gene (reference sequence). V lost 1 base, J lost 4 bases, and 9 bases lay in between. The CDR3 has 14 residues. The chain's CDR3 is CASSLLGHSDTQYF. The CDR3 coding sequence is TGTGCCAGCAGTTTATTGGGACATTCAGATACGCAGTATTTT.

This chain joins TRBV10-3 and TRBJ1-6; D is perhaps TRBD1 (5 bases). In germline, CDR1 is ENHRY, CDR2 SYGVKD. The CDR3 sequence is 16 residues long. Trimming took 4 bases from V and 7 from J, leaving 17 bases between them. DNA for the CDR3: TGTGCCATCAGTGCCGAGGTTGGGACCGCAAATTCACCCCTCCACTTT. Protein: CAISAEVGTANSPLHF.

This rearrangement joins TRBV25-1 to TRBJ2-7; 7 positions match TRBD1. CDR3 length equals 16 residues. The V and J ends lost 3 bases and 3 bases, in that order; junction bases with no gene match: 11. Germline values: CDR1 MGHDK, CDR2 SYGVNS. The CDR3 region is CASSETGQSLLYEQYF. The CDR3 nucleotides read TGTGCCAGCAGTGAGACAGGGCAGAGTCTTCTCTACGAGCAGTACTTC.

This clone was counted once. This chain uses TRBV5-8 with TRBJ1-6; the D is unclear. CDR1 and CDR2 from the germline V gene are SGHTS and YDEGEE. This CDR3 comprises 13 residues. V lost 3 bases to trimming and J lost 7 bases, with 8 bases between them. CDR3: CASSSIPNSPLHF. The CDR3 bases are TGTGCCAGCAGCTCCATCCCAAATTCACCCCTCCACTTT.

This clone was picked up one time. J is TRBJ2-7 and V is TRBV11-3; D unresolved. Germline values: CDR1 SGHNT, CDR2 YENEEA. Between the trimmed V and J ends, which lost 4 bases and 10 bases, there was a span of 17 bases. The CDR3 runs to 13 residues. The CDR3 region is CASSSNAGDHQYF. The CDR3 nucleotides read TGTGCCAGCAGCTCGAACGCAGGTGACCACCAGTACTTC.

A word on this clone: One junction end disagrees with the germline gene, perhaps due to a read error. The chain carries TRBV6-5 and TRBJ2-6, with D tentatively TRBD1 or TRBD2 (5 bases each). In germline, CDR1 is MNHEY, CDR2 SVGAGI. This CDR3 spans 15 amino acids. The CDR3 here is CASTSAGSGANVLTF. The CDR3 coding sequence is TGTGCCAGCACCTCTGCGGGCTCTGGGGCCAACGTCCTGACCTTC.

This clone was recorded only once. The chain uses TRBV7-2 and TRBJ1-6; 7 positions match TRBD1. Germline V gives CDR1 SGHTA, CDR2 FQGNSA. V shed 1 base, J shed 7 bases, and the junction held 4 bases outside the gene matches. The CDR3 is 15 amino acids. CDR3 in amino acids: CASSLGTGTNSPLHF. The DNA for the CDR3 is TGTGCCAGCAGCTTAGGGACAGGAACCAATTCACCCCTCCACTTT.

The CDR3 here is CASSLDTEAFF. CDR3 DNA: TGTGCCAGCAGTTTGGACACTGAAGCTTTCTTT. The chain couples TRBV6-5 to TRBJ1-1, with D hard to call. In germline, CDR1 is MNHEY, CDR2 SVGAGI. The CDR3 contains 11 residues. V was cut by 4 bases and J by 3 bases, with 3 bases left in between.

The chain couples TRBV7-3 to TRBJ2-2, with D unclear. The V end was cut by 3 bases, the J end by 3 bases, with 2 bases between. The CDR3 is made up of 12 amino acids. Germline-derived CDR1 and CDR2 are SGHTA and FQGTGA. CDR3 region: CASSFYTGELFF. The CDR3 nucleotides are TGTGCCAGCAGCTTTTACACCGGGGAGCTGTTTTTT.

This clone has ten or more counts. Because the CDR3 is missing its conserved closing phenylalanine or tryptophan, this is likely a read error. The limits of the CDR3 on the DNA are not certain, so only TCRdb's listed CDR3 is given. The V and J genes are TRBV21-1 and TRBJ1-2. TRBV21-1 is flagged as a pseudogene. The CDR3 contains 9 residues when both ends are counted. The CDR3 loop reads CASGSSGAP.

The chain combines TRBV5-6 with TRBJ2-3; no clear D. This CDR3 has 13 residues. Germline CDR1 and CDR2: SGHDT and YYEEEE. V lost 4 bases to trimming and J lost 1 base, with 7 bases between them. This CDR3 is CASSRAGTDTQYF. The CDR3 nucleotides are TGTGCCAGCAGCCGGGCAGGCACAGATACGCAGTATTTT.

This sequence joins TRBV19 and TRBJ2-2; 8 positions match TRBD1. This CDR3 contains 14 residues. The J segment lost 3 bases and the V segment lost 5 bases, leaving 2 bases of the junction unmatched. Germline CDR1 LNHDA, CDR2 SQIVND (reference sequence). CDR3 coding DNA: TGTGCCAGTAGTGTGACAGGGGACACCGGGGAGCTGTTTTTT. This translates into CASSVTGDTGELFF.

The V call is TRBV28, the J call TRBJ1-2; TRBD1 aligns across 9 bases. The V gene end was trimmed by 5 bases and the J gene end by 5 bases; junction bases not matched to a gene: 6. CDR1 and CDR2 (germline): MDHEN, SYDVKM. CDR3 length: 14 amino acids. CDR3 amino acids: CASSGDRGGYGYTF. CDR3 coding DNA: TGTGCCAGCAGTGGAGACAGGGGGGGGTATGGCTACACCTTC.

The gene calls are TRBV19 and TRBJ2-1, with D perhaps TRBD1 (6 bases). The CDR3 loop spans 14 amino acids. V dropped 7 bases and J dropped 8 bases, with 18 bases sitting between them. From germline, CDR1 is LNHDA and CDR2 SQIVND (reference sequence). The CDR3 nucleotides read TGTGCCAGTAAGATGGGCAGTTCAGGGGATGAGCAGTTCTTC. It is translated as CASKMGSSGDEQFF.

The chain uses TRBV7-2 and TRBJ2-5, with D possibly TRBD1 on 5 matching bases. V dropped 6 bases and J dropped 5 bases, with 16 bases sitting between them. This CDR3 spans 14 amino acids. The germline CDR1 and CDR2 sequences are SGHTA and FQGNSA. CDR3 sequence reads: CASSWGTPPETQYF. Here the CDR3 DNA reads TGTGCCAGCAGTTGGGGCACCCCGCCGGAGACCCAGTACTTC.

V gene TRBV27 combines with J gene TRBJ2-1; TRBD2 matches 8 bases. V was clipped by 5 bases and J by 8 bases; unmatched bases: 26. This CDR3 region has 20 residues. Germline-derived CDR1 and CDR2 are MNHEY and SMNVEV (reference sequence). The CDR3 protein is CASSPRVASGSIWGGDEQFF. CDR3 sequence (DNA): TGTGCCAGCAGTCCCCGCGTGGCCAGCGGGAGTATCTGGGGAGGGGATGAGCAGTTCTTC.

CDR3 residues: CASSLGRPADTQYF. CDR3 nucleotides: TGTGCCAGCAGTTTAGGACGCCCCGCGGATACGCAGTATTTT. The chain uses TRBV27 and TRBJ2-3; D unresolved. Germline CDR1 MNHEY, CDR2 SMNVEV (reference sequence). CDR3 length: 14 residues. V lost 2 bases and J lost 6, with 12 bases in between.